The 23 T cell receptor beta chains below come from one sample, sequenced in a study of T cell clonality in common variable immunodeficiency. Clones were sequenced by immunoSEQ multiplex PCR, and TCRdb holds only the in-frame ones, with some missing. This sample comprises around 30,000 clones, none seen once only. General study findings and limits: Reportedly, TCR beta sequences from common variable immunodeficiency showed fewer deletions and N-nucleotide insertions.

These TCRs are of unknown antigen specificity. The sample comprised peripheral blood mononuclear cells. The receptors originated from a human donor with common variable immunodeficiency.

Comment on this clone: The read ends 3 residues shy of where the CDR3 ends; the end is completed using the germline J gene. The chain joins TRBV20-1 to TRBJ1-6; possibly TRBD1 for D (6 bases). The CDR3 extends over 19 amino acids. The V gene lost 5 bases and the J gene lost 7 bases, with 30 bases spanning the gap. Germline V lookup: CDR1 DFQATT, CDR2 SNEGSKA (reference sequence). The sequenced part of the CDR3 DNA is TGCAGTGCTTCAAGGGGGGGGCGCGGCGCATTTAATCAGAATTCACCC. It codes for CSASRGGRGAFNQNSP. The whole CDR3 protein reads CSASRGGRGAFNQNSPLHF.

This clone was recorded many times. The read terminates 3 residues before the CDR3 end, so the remaining end is supplied by the germline J gene. This chain connects TRBV6-2 or TRBV6-3 to TRBJ1-2; D gene ambiguous. Germline CDR1 and CDR2: MNHEY and SVGEGT. This CDR3 region has 14 residues. Trimming cost V 2 bases and J 0 bases, with 7 bases left between them. This chain's CDR3 is CASSYTTPNYGYTF. The CDR3 bases that were read are TGTGCCAGCAGTTACACGACACCTAACTATGGC.

Ten or more counts support this clone. Sequencing ends 3 residues short of the CDR3 end; the germline J gene provides the rest. This chain links TRBV4-1 with TRBJ2-7; 14 positions agree with TRBD2. J gave up 0 bases and V 4 bases, and 8 bases lay outside the gene matches. This CDR3 region has 18 residues. CDR1 and CDR2 (germline): MGHRA, YSYEKL. The CDR3 bases that were read are TGCGCCAGCAGCCCGGGACTAGCGGGGGCTGCACACTCCTACGAG. It encodes CASSPGLAGAAHSYE. The CDR3, in full, reads CASSPGLAGAAHSYEQYF.

This clone was detected many times. Coverage ceases 3 residues before the CDR3 finishes, and the germline J gene fills in the end. This chain joins TRBV20-1 and TRBJ1-2; 8 positions agree with TRBD1. J lost 6 bases, V lost 2 bases, and 11 bases had no gene match. The CDR3 covers 15 residues. Germline V gives CDR1 DFQATT, CDR2 SNEGSKA (reference sequence). CDR3 region: CSARTSATGVHGYTF. The CDR3 bases that were read are TGCAGTGCTAGAACGTCCGCGACAGGGGTCCATGGC.

Points on this clone: The CDR3 goes on 3 residues after the read ends, and that part is filled in from the germline J gene. J is TRBJ1-3 and V is TRBV7-2; a possible D gene is TRBD1 (6 bases). Deletions cut 2 bases from V and 4 bases from J, with 12 bases between. Germline V lookup: CDR1 SGHTA, CDR2 FQGNSA. The CDR3 spans 15 residues. The sequenced part of the CDR3 DNA is TGTGCCAGCAGCTTATACGGGACAAAGGGAAACACC. Encoded protein: CASSLYGTKGNT. From start to end, the CDR3 is CASSLYGTKGNTIYF.

This clone was observed at least ten times. An end of the junction differs from the germline gene, which may be a read error. The read terminates 3 residues before the CDR3 end, so the remaining end is supplied by the germline J gene. The gene calls are TRBV4-2 and TRBJ2-3; weak D call: TRBD2 (6 bases). This CDR3 comprises 15 residues. Looked up from germline, CDR1 is LGHNA and CDR2 is YNFKEQ. The chain's CDR3 is CASSPRGGGTDTQYF. CDR3 bases read: TGCGCCAGCAGCCCACGCGGCGGGGGCACAGATACG.

This clone has ten or more counts. The CDR3 extends 3 residues past the end of the read, so its final part is completed from the germline J gene. The gene calls are TRBV5-6 and TRBJ2-3, with 10 bases that match TRBD2. Germline loops: CDR1 SGHDT, CDR2 YYEEEE. This CDR3 contains 14 residues. Trimming cost V 4 bases and J 3 bases; bases outside gene matches: 2. The sequenced CDR3 bases are TGTGCCAGCAGCCCGGGACTAGCGACAGATACG. It yields the protein CASSPGLATDT. The whole CDR3 protein reads CASSPGLATDTQYF.

This clone showed up many times. Read data end 3 residues before the CDR3 end; the end is taken from the germline J gene. This chain connects TRBV6-2 or TRBV6-3 to TRBJ1-5; D might be TRBD1 (5 bases). This CDR3 has 16 residues. Deletions cut 6 bases from V and 4 bases from J, with 19 bases between. CDR1 and CDR2 (germline): MNHEY, SVGEGT. Partial CDR3 DNA: TGTGCCAGCAGCCGCCAGTTTGACAGACCTAATCAGCCC. Residues: CASSRQFDRPNQP. The full CDR3 reads CASSRQFDRPNQPQHF.

Concerning this clone itself: The read gets to within 3 residues of the CDR3 end, and the germline J gene fills in the rest. The sample holds other DNA sequences that translate to the same CDR3. This chain joins TRBV6-2 or TRBV6-3 and TRBJ2-7; TRBD2 matches at 8 bases. The CDR3 is 14 residues long. Germline CDR1 and CDR2: MNHEY and SVGEGT. V was clipped by 7 bases and J by 6 bases; unmatched bases: 11. CDR3 protein: CASNPGLVVFEQYF. The DNA read from the CDR3 is TGTGCCAGCAACCCGGGACTAGTTGTTTTCGAG.

The covered CDR3 bases are TGTGCCAGCAGTGAATCAGGGGCAGGAAACACC. Its protein product is CASSESGAGNT. The whole CDR3 protein reads CASSESGAGNTIYF. The chain carries TRBV6-1 and TRBJ1-3; the D gene is possibly TRBD1 (6 bases). The read terminates 3 residues before the CDR3 end, so the remaining end is supplied by the germline J gene. Between the trimmed V and J ends, which lost 2 bases and 4 bases, there was a span of 9 bases. Germline V gene sequence: CDR1 MNHNS, CDR2 SASEGT. This CDR3 has 14 amino acids.

A few counts support this clone. The CDR3 extends 3 residues past the end of the read, so its final part is completed from the germline J gene. This chain links TRBV6-1 with TRBJ2-1; 9 bases match TRBD2. CDR3 length: 17 amino acids. Germline loops: CDR1 MNHNS, CDR2 SASEGT. The junction had 5 bases not matched to a gene; V was cut back by 2 bases and J by 0 bases. CDR3 residues: CASSESVAGDSYNEQFF. The part of the CDR3 DNA that was read is TGTGCCAGCAGTGAATCGGTAGCGGGAGACTCCTACAATGAG.

This clone was counted many times. The read gets to within 3 residues of the CDR3 end, and the germline J gene fills in the rest. The V gene is TRBV14, the J gene TRBJ2-2; maybe TRBD2 (5 bases). With 3 bases removed from V and 6 bases from J, the gap between germline ends came to 14 bases. The CDR3 is 15 residues long. Germline CDR1 SGHDN, CDR2 FVKESK. This CDR3 is CASSHANGVPGELFF. The CDR3 bases that were read are TGTGCCAGCAGCCACGCTAACGGGGTCCCCGGGGAG.

This clone was found many times. The read ends 3 residues shy of where the CDR3 ends; the end is completed using the germline J gene. V usage is TRBV20-1 and J usage is TRBJ2-1, with a possible D match to TRBD1 (6 bases). Germline assignment: CDR1 DFQATT and CDR2 SNEGSKA (reference sequence). V dropped 3 bases and J dropped 3 bases, with 9 bases sitting between them. This CDR3 is built from 13 residues. The sequenced CDR3 bases are TGCAGTGCTAGCCAGGACAGCTACAATGAG. Amino acid sequence: CSASQDSYNE. The whole CDR3 reads CSASQDSYNEQFF.

On this clone: Read sequence stops 3 residues before the CDR3 end, and the germline J gene provides the missing end. The gene calls are TRBV19 and TRBJ2-3, with TRBD2 matching 7 bases. Per germline, CDR1 LNHDA and CDR2 SQIVND (reference sequence). V was clipped by 3 bases and J by 4 bases; unmatched bases: 10. This CDR3 comprises 16 residues. The CDR3 is CASSIPRAGVSDTQYF. The covered CDR3 bases are TGTGCCAGTAGTATCCCGAGGGCGGGAGTATCAGATACG.

The CDR3 loop reads CSARVRGIPQALSTDTQYF. The CDR3 DNA, read in part, is TGCAGTGCTAGAGTACGAGGGATACCACAGGCGCTCAGCACAGATACG. The genes are TRBV20-1 and TRBJ2-3, with D perhaps being TRBD1 or TRBD2 (5 bases each). With the read ending 3 residues before the CDR3 end, the germline J gene is used to fill in that end. Per the germline V gene, CDR1 is DFQATT and CDR2 is SNEGSKA (reference sequence). The CDR3 is 19 amino acids. Between the trimmed V and J ends, which lost 1 base and 0 bases, there was a span of 23 bases.

This clone was counted ten times or more. Read data end 3 residues before the CDR3 end; the end is taken from the germline J gene. The chain recombines TRBV19 with TRBJ1-1, with TRBD1 matching over 8 bases. The CDR3 length is 15 residues. The germline CDR1 and CDR2 sequences are LNHDA and SQIVND (reference sequence). The V segment lost 3 bases and the J segment 1 base; nucleotides outside the gene matches: 4. CDR3 DNA (partial): TGTGCCAGTAGTATCCCCGGGACAGGGAACACTGAA. This codes for CASSIPGTGNTE. The CDR3, in full, reads CASSIPGTGNTEAFF.

The table lists this clone with a few counts. Coverage ceases 3 residues before the CDR3 finishes, and the germline J gene fills in the end. The rearrangement uses TRBV7-3 and TRBJ1-5; 7 positions match TRBD1. V trimming: 2 bases; J trimming: 0 bases; junction bases outside the gene matches: 4. Germline CDR1 is SGHTA and CDR2 is FQGTGA. The CDR3 length is 16 residues. The part of the CDR3 DNA that was read is TGTGCCAGCAGCTTAGTCGGGACAGCTAGCAATCAGCCC. Its translation: CASSLVGTASNQP. The full CDR3 reads CASSLVGTASNQPQHF.

Many counts were recorded for this clone. The read is 3 residues too short to cover the CDR3 end, so that end is filled in from the germline J gene. This chain links TRBV19 with TRBJ1-4, with D unclear. CDR1 and CDR2 from the germline V gene are LNHDA and SQIVND (reference sequence). CDR3 size: 12 residues. Trimming cost V 4 bases and J 5 bases, with 5 bases left between them. This CDR3 is CASSTFNEKLFF. The CDR3 DNA, read in part, is TGTGCCAGTAGTACCTTCAATGAAAAA.

Notes on this clone: The sequenced fragment ends 3 residues before the CDR3 boundary, so the rest is inferred from the germline J gene. This sequence joins TRBV18 and TRBJ2-2; the D gene is possibly TRBD2 (5 bases). The CDR3 consists of 15 residues. In germline, CDR1 is KGHSH, CDR2 LQKENI. Trimming pared 1 base from V and 5 bases from J, leaving 11 bases between. The part of the CDR3 DNA that was read is TGTGCCAGCTCACCACTAGCGCAGAGGACCGGGGAG. Translating gives CASSPLAQRTGE. The whole CDR3 reads CASSPLAQRTGELFF.

This clone was seen repeatedly, ten times or more. The read gets to within 3 residues of the CDR3 end, and the germline J gene fills in the rest. The chain uses TRBV5-1 and TRBJ2-7, with 8 bases identical to TRBD1. The CDR3 contains 16 residues. Trimming at V came to 4 bases and at J to 0 bases, leaving 9 bases not matched to a gene. Germline V gene lookup returns CDR1 SGHRS and CDR2 YFSETQ. The covered CDR3 bases are TGCGCCAGCAGCACCTGGACAGGGAGCTTCTCCTACGAG. Translated: CASSTWTGSFSYE. The whole CDR3 is CASSTWTGSFSYEQYF.

This clone was seen at least ten times. Read sequence stops 3 residues before the CDR3 end, and the germline J gene provides the missing end. V gene TRBV28 combines with J gene TRBJ2-7; D is uncertain. Germline-derived CDR1 and CDR2 are MDHEN and SYDVKM. The CDR3 contains 14 residues. V shed 7 bases and J shed 1 base, with 14 bases lying between them. The CDR3 sequence is CASNPGTASYEQYF. CDR3 DNA (partial): TGTGCCAGCAATCCGGGTACCGCATCCTACGAG.

Concerning this clone itself: The read comes to an end 3 residues before the CDR3 does, leaving the germline J gene to fill in the end. The chain has TRBV18 and TRBJ1-5; no clear D gene. The CDR3 is made up of 15 amino acids. The V and J ends lost 6 bases and 1 base respectively, with 13 bases between them. Per the germline V gene, CDR1 is KGHSH and CDR2 is LQKENI. The CDR3 DNA, read in part, is TGTGCCAGCTCCAGTTCAGTGGTGAGCAATCAGCCC. Its protein is CASSSSVVSNQP. The complete CDR3 reads CASSSSVVSNQPQHF.

As regards this clone: The CDR3 end is not reached by the read, which stops 3 residues before it; the germline J gene fills it in. The rearrangement links TRBV7-9 to TRBJ2-2; D unclear. CDR3 length: 14 amino acids. The ends were cut back, 4 bases at V and 4 bases at J, with 10 bases in the middle. CDR1 and CDR2 from the germline V gene are SEHNR and FQNEAQ (reference sequence). The CDR3 sequence is CASSYPVSTGELFF. CDR3 bases read: TGTGCCAGCAGCTACCCAGTCTCCACCGGGGAG.